These 8 T cell receptor beta chains were all obtained from the same sample, sequenced in a study of T cells after yellow fever vaccination. Using its own MiXCR run on the 5' RACE reads, TCRdb lists one record per CDR3 protein. This table holds over 150,000 distinct CDR3 sequences, 6% to 7.5% found once. Sample: CD4+ T cells sorted from PBMCs, taken 5 to 6 days after the first yellow fever vaccination. These receptors all come from a man younger than 35 who received the YFV17D yellow fever vaccine.

In its sample, this clonotype was seen a few times. The rearrangement links TRBV20-1 to TRBJ2-4; D gene ambiguous. Trimming left V 5 bases short and J 5 bases short, with 13 bases between. CDR1 and CDR2 (germline): DFQATT, SNEGSKA (reference sequence). The CDR3 length is 13 residues. DNA of the CDR3: TGCAGTGCTCGACCAGTGGCTCAAAACATTCAGTACTTC. It is translated as CSARPVAQNIQYF.

Many counts were recorded for this clonotype. DNA for the CDR3: TGTGCCAGCAGCGGCGGACAGGACTACGAGCAGTACGTC. Amino acid sequence: CASSGGQDYEQYV. V usage is TRBV5-5 and J usage is TRBJ2-7, with 7 bases aligning to TRBD1. CDR1 is SGHKS and CDR2 is YYEKEE in the germline V gene (reference sequence). The J segment lost 3 bases and the V segment lost 4 bases, leaving 4 bases of the junction unmatched. There are 13 residues in the CDR3.

This clonotype has a count of ten or more. Here the CDR3 reads CAISDSKGAGELFF. In DNA, the CDR3 is TGTGCCATCAGTGATTCAAAGGGGGCCGGGGAGCTGTTTTTT. This chain connects TRBV10-3 to TRBJ2-2; TRBD1 might be the D (6 bases). The germline V and J ends were trimmed by 3 bases and 6 bases, with 11 bases remaining between them. The CDR3 runs 14 residues. Germline loops: CDR1 ENHRY, CDR2 SYGVKD.

The J gene is TRBJ1-1, the V gene TRBV4-2, with TRBD1 matching 7 bases. The CDR3 length is 16 residues. V dropped 1 base and J dropped 2; count of bases not matched to a gene: 7. The germline V gene has CDR1 LGHNA and CDR2 YNFKEQ. The CDR3 DNA reads as TGTGCCAGCAGCCAAGGGGGAACAGGGGTCAACACTGAAGCTTTCTTT. Protein product: CASSQGGTGVNTEAFF.

A few counts support this clonotype. This chain uses TRBV5-1 with TRBJ2-5, with D possibly called TRBD1 or TRBD2 (6 bases each). Germline V gives CDR1 SGHRS, CDR2 YFSETQ. The CDR3 sequence is 15 residues long. V was trimmed by 0 bases and J by 1 base, leaving 10 bases between them. The CDR3 sequence: CASSLAGAVQETQYF. The DNA for the CDR3 is TGCGCCAGCAGCTTGGCGGGGGCAGTCCAAGAGACCCAGTACTTC.

The chain is built from TRBV18 and TRBJ1-6, with D possibly being TRBD1 (6 bases). Deletions cut 8 bases from V and 2 bases from J, with 13 bases between. This CDR3 comprises 15 residues. Germline-derived CDR1 and CDR2 are KGHSH and LQKENI. In nucleotides, the CDR3 is TGTGCCAGCCACACGGGGGCAGCCTATAATTCACCCCTCCACTTT. Amino acid sequence: CASHTGAAYNSPLHF.

There are many counts of this clonotype. The CDR3: CASSYSGDPYGYTF. The CDR3, as DNA: TGTGCCAGCAGTTACTCGGGGGATCCCTATGGCTACACCTTC. The genes are TRBV6-5 and TRBJ1-2; D perhaps matches TRBD1 (5 bases). The germline V and J ends were trimmed by 0 bases and 4 bases, with 9 bases remaining between them. The CDR3 spans 14 residues. Germline lookup yields CDR1 MNHEY and CDR2 SVGAGI.

This clonotype has more than one count but fewer than ten. The chain recombines TRBV10-1 with TRBJ2-3; 8 bases match TRBD1. Germline CDR1 WNHNN, CDR2 SYGVQD (reference sequence). V dropped 2 bases and J dropped 4; count of bases not matched to a gene: 2. The CDR3 sequence is 14 residues long. This CDR3 is CASSEGQGADTQYF. The CDR3 nucleotides read TGCGCCAGCAGTGAGGGACAGGGTGCAGATACGCAGTATTTT.